Listed below are T cell receptor beta chains from one sample, sequenced in a study of technical replicates of blood from four donors. The protocol was immunoSEQ multiplex PCR, while the TCRdb copy is restricted to in-frame clones and leaves out a portion. This table holds under 95,000 clones, 91% found once. The specimen sequenced was T cells isolated from PBMCs. All receptors come from a human donor in good health. Some clones in this sample may be carry-over from other donors' samples. Both conserved end residues are part of each CDR3. The order of the fields is V gene, J gene, clone size, D gene, CDR3 protein, CDR3 DNA. D genes are given only for firm matches. The size field is filled for only some rows; it gives once, few, many or a size class.

V gene: TRBV20-1; J gene: TRBJ2-2; clone size: .; D gene: .; CDR3 protein: CSAPGRGELFF; CDR3 DNA: TGCAGTGCCCCTGGGAGGGGGGAGCTGTTTTTT
V gene: TRBV11-3; J gene: TRBJ2-2; clone size: .; D gene: TRBD1; CDR3 protein: CASSSEGTGNTGELFF; CDR3 DNA: TGTGCCAGCAGCTCTGAGGGGACAGGGAACACCGGGGAGCTGTTTTTT
V gene: TRBV2; J gene: TRBJ2-1; clone size: .; D gene: .; CDR3 protein: CASVPGNNEQFF; CDR3 DNA: TGTGCCAGCGTACCAGGGAACAATGAGCAGTTCTTC
V gene: TRBV28; J gene: TRBJ2-1; clone size: .; D gene: TRBD2; CDR3 protein: CASSLIPYSGGRNEQFF; CDR3 DNA: TGTGCCAGCAGTTTAATCCCCTATAGCGGGGGGCGAAATGAGCAGTTCTTC
V gene: TRBV30; J gene: TRBJ1-1; clone size: once; D gene: .; CDR3 protein: CAWGALGARNTEAFF; CDR3 DNA: TGTGCCTGGGGGGCCCTAGGGGCACGGAACACTGAAGCTTTCTTT
V gene: TRBV7-2; J gene: TRBJ2-4; clone size: .; D gene: .; CDR3 protein: CASSIDGDRYF; CDR3 DNA: TGTGCCAGCAGCATAGACGGGGATCGATACTTC
V gene: TRBV9; J gene: TRBJ2-2; clone size: .; D gene: TRBD2; CDR3 protein: CASSPGGLATYTGELFF; CDR3 DNA: TGTGCCAGCAGCCCAGGAGGACTAGCGACCTACACCGGGGAGCTGTTTTTT
V gene: TRBV7-9; J gene: TRBJ1-5; clone size: .; D gene: .; CDR3 protein: CASSLVPTPGHLHNQPQHF; CDR3 DNA: TGTGCCAGCAGCTTGGTGCCAACACCGGGACATCTCCACAATCAGCCCCAGCATTTT
V gene: TRBV7-2; J gene: TRBJ1-1; clone size: .; D gene: .; CDR3 protein: CASSYAGGVGTEAFF; CDR3 DNA: TGTGCCAGCAGCTACGCGGGGGGGGTAGGGACTGAAGCTTTCTTT
V gene: TRBV5-1; J gene: TRBJ2-2; clone size: .; D gene: .; CDR3 protein: CASSLVRGLNTGELFF; CDR3 DNA: TGCGCCAGCAGCTTGGTGAGGGGACTGAACACCGGGGAGCTGTTTTTT
V gene: TRBV7-3; J gene: TRBJ2-3; clone size: once; D gene: .; CDR3 protein: CASSLYKQSTDTQYF; CDR3 DNA: TGTGCCAGCAGCTTATACAAACAGAGCACAGATACGCAGTATTTT
V gene: TRBV7-9; J gene: TRBJ2-1; clone size: once; D gene: .; CDR3 protein: CASSLEPYSSYNEQFF; CDR3 DNA: TGTGCCAGCAGCTTAGAACCGTACAGCTCCTACAATGAGCAGTTCTTC
V gene: TRBV27; J gene: TRBJ1-1; clone size: once; D gene: .; CDR3 protein: CASSLWEPGVTEAFF; CDR3 DNA: TGTGCCAGCAGTTTATGGGAGCCGGGGGTAACTGAAGCTTTCTTT
V gene: TRBV27; J gene: TRBJ2-7; clone size: .; D gene: TRBD2; CDR3 protein: CASRTGLAGYEQYF; CDR3 DNA: TGTGCCAGCCGTACGGGCCTAGCGGGTTACGAGCAGTACTTC
V gene: TRBV15; J gene: TRBJ2-7; clone size: .; D gene: .; CDR3 protein: CATSRDAGRAGYEQYF; CDR3 DNA: TGTGCCACCAGCAGAGATGCAGGAAGGGCAGGGTACGAGCAGTACTTC
V gene: TRBV10-3; J gene: TRBJ1-2; clone size: few; D gene: .; CDR3 protein: CAINVGTPAGYTF; CDR3 DNA: TGTGCCATCAACGTCGGGACACCAGCCGGCTACACCTTC
V gene: TRBV11-3; J gene: TRBJ1-2; clone size: .; D gene: TRBD1; CDR3 protein: CASSPLGTGGSGYTF; CDR3 DNA: TGTGCCAGCAGCCCGTTAGGGACAGGGGGTTCTGGCTACACCTTC
V gene: TRBV21-1; J gene: TRBJ2-3; clone size: .; D gene: .; CDR3 protein: CASSPPAGNRTDTQYF; CDR3 DNA: TGTGCCAGCAGCCCCCCTGCGGGAAATCGCACAGATACGCAGTATTTT
V gene: TRBV10-3; J gene: TRBJ1-2; clone size: once; D gene: TRBD1; CDR3 protein: CAISTGDGYTF; CDR3 DNA: TGTGCCATCAGTACAGGGGATGGCTACACCTTC
V gene: TRBV28; J gene: TRBJ2-7; clone size: .; D gene: TRBD2; CDR3 protein: CASISGRYYEQYF; CDR3 DNA: TGTGCCAGCATTAGCGGGAGGTACTACGAGCAGTACTTC
V gene: TRBV19; J gene: TRBJ2-7; clone size: .; D gene: TRBD2; CDR3 protein: CASSLQGLAGEQYF; CDR3 DNA: TGTGCCAGTAGTCTCCAGGGACTAGCGGGCGAGCAGTACTTC
V gene: TRBV9; J gene: TRBJ2-7; clone size: .; D gene: .; CDR3 protein: CASGGIGSEYEQYF; CDR3 DNA: TGTGCCAGCGGGGGGATAGGGTCGGAGTACGAGCAGTACTTC
V gene: TRBV13; J gene: TRBJ1-1; clone size: .; D gene: .; CDR3 protein: CASSPGPTEAFF; CDR3 DNA: TGTGCCAGCAGCCCAGGGCCCACTGAAGCTTTCTTT
V gene: TRBV27; J gene: TRBJ1-5; clone size: .; D gene: TRBD1; CDR3 protein: CASAGGSHQPQHF; CDR3 DNA: TGTGCCAGCGCAGGGGGCTCTCATCAGCCCCAGCATTTT
V gene: TRBV2; J gene: TRBJ1-1; clone size: few; D gene: .; CDR3 protein: CASKGPVYTEAFF; CDR3 DNA: TGTGCCAGCAAGGGGCCGGTGTACACTGAAGCTTTCTTT
V gene: TRBV28; J gene: TRBJ2-7; clone size: .; D gene: TRBD2; CDR3 protein: CASSQGGRTSYEQYF; CDR3 DNA: TGTGCCAGCTCCCAGGGCGGGAGAACGAGCTACGAGCAGTACTTC